Described below is a single T cell receptor beta chain sequence and its context. Its antigen is not identified. TEMRA cells were FACS-enriched, with CD8+ and CD4+ T cells isolated negatively. The RNA input was roughly 0.45 to 1 ug, and it was reverse transcribed with random hexamers. The TCR beta CDR3 was amplified by immunoSEQ multiplex PCR across 54 Vbeta, 13 Jbeta. MiXCR was run by TCRdb on the immunoSEQ multiplex PCR reads, yielding one entry per CDR3 protein. The sample contains roughly 140,000 distinct CDR3 sequences, 94% of which appear only once. The data belong to a study of CD8 T cells in Susac syndrome. General observations from the study: The TCR sequencing and HLA analysis in the study involved a relatively small number of individuals, as the study acknowledged.

Losses at the gene ends were 2 bases for V and 5 bases for J; bases not matched to a gene: 12. CDR1 and CDR2 (germline): MNHEY, SMNVEV (reference sequence). This CDR3 has 19 amino acids. The source is a human donor in good health. Sequenced input: CD8+ T cells from PBMCs. The V gene is TRBV27, the J gene TRBJ2-1, with 13 bases identical to TRBD2. The DNA for the CDR3 is TGTGCCAGCAGTTTACTTCTTGCCGGGACTAGCGGGACGAACAATGAGCAGTTCTTC. Translating it yields CASSLLLAGTSGTNNEQFF.